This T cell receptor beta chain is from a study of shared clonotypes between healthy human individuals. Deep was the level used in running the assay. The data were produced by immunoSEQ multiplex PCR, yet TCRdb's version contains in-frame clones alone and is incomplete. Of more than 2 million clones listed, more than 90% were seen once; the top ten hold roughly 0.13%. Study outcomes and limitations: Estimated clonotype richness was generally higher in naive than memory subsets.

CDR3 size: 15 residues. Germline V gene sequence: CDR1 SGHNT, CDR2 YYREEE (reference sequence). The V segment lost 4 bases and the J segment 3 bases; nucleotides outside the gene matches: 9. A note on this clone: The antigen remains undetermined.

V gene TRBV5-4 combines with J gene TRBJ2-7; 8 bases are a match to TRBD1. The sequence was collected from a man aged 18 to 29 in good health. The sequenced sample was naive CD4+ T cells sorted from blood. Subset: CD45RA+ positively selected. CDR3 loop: CASSPSRDRSYEQYF. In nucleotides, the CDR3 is TGTGCCAGCAGCCCTTCCAGGGACAGGAGCTACGAGCAGTACTTC. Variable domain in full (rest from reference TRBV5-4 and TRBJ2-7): ETGVTQSPTHLIKTRGQQVTLRCSSQSGHNTVSWYQQALGQGPQFIFQYYREEENGRGNFPPRFSGLQFPNYSSELNVNALELDDSALYLCASSPSRDRSYEQYFGPGTRLTVT.